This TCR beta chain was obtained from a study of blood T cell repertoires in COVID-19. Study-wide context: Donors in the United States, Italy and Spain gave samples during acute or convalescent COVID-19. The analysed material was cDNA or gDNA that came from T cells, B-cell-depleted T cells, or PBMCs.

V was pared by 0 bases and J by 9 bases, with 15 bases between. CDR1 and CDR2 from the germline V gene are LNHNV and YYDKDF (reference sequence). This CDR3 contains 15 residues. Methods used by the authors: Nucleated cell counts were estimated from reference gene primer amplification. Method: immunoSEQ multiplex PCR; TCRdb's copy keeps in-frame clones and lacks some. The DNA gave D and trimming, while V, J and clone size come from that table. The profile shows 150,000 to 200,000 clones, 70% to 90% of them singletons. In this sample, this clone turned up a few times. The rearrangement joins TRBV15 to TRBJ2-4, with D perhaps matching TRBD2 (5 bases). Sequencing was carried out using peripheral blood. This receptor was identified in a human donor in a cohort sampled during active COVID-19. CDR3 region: CATSRDTGKEGIQYF. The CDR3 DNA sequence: TGTGCCACCAGCAGAGATACGGGAAAAGAGGGCATTCAGTACTTC.